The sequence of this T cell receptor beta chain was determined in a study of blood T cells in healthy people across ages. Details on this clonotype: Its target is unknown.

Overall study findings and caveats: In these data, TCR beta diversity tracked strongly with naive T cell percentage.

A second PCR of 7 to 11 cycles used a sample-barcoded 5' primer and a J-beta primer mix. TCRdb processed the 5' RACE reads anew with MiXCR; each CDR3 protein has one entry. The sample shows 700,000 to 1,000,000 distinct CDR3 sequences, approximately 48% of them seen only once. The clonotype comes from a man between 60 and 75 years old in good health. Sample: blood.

The CDR3 reads CASSLDINRVGRFF. In DNA, the CDR3 is TGCGCCAGCAGCTTGGACATAAACAGGGTGGGTCGGTTCTTC. The chain uses TRBV5-1 and TRBJ2-1, with D possibly matching TRBD1 (6 bases). Germline-derived CDR1 and CDR2 are SGHRS and YFSETQ. The CDR3 is 14 amino acids. Trimming took 0 bases from V and 15 from J, leaving 19 bases between them.